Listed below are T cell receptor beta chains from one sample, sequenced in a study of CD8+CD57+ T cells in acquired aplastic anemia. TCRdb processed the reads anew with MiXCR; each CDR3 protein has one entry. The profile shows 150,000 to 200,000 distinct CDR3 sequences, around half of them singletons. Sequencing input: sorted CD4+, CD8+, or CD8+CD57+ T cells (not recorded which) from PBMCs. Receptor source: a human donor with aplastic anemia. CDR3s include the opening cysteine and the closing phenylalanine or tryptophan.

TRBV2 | CASRSQGEGNQPQHF
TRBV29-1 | CSVEGYRSAGNYEQYF
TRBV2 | CASSGGQGEQFF
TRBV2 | CASSDQGYTEAFF
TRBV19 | CASSGTGGTQYF
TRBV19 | CASRTGGSVLTF
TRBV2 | CASSEAVRLGYGYTF
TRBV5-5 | CASSRERNTEAFF
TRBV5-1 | CASSLGSRFSSYEQYF
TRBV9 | CASTGAGELFF
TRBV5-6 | CASSPGGRDQETQYF
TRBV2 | CASSSRTGDNYGYTF
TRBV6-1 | CASSQTRFHNEQFF
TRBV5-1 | CASSSGTGYVGTQYF
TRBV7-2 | CASSVQGGLAKNIQYF
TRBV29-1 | CSVEEGVGGYTF
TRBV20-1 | CSATRTGRNTEAFF
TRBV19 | CASSWGPGEQYF
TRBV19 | CASVRDRDNSPLHF
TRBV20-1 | CSADRGETQYF
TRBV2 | CASNRWNTEAFF
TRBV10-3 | CAISEGQSYEQYF
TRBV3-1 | CASSPSGRGAYEKLFF
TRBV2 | CANVGTGGDYGYTF
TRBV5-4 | CASSLAGTQETQYF
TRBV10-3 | CASSSGGPYGYTF
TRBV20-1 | CSAGDPGGAAKNIQYF
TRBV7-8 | CASSPRTVGDEQFF
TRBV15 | CATSRDDSGYNEQFF
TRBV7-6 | CASSLGSGIETQYF
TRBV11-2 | CASSFQAGVVTDTQYF
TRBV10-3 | CAISVSGGHYNEQYF
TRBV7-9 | CASSLLTGTGDYGYTF
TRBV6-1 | CASFNAEYNEQFF
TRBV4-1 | CASSQSSGREPQHF
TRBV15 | CATSSTGDYGYTF
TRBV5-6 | CAGSSGQGKGGNTIYF
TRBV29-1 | CSANPTVNTEAFF
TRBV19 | CASSIEWENEQFF
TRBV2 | CASREQGGYEKLFF